This T cell receptor (beta chain) was captured by sequencing in a study of T cell repertoires in cytomegalovirus infection. About the research overall: Public TCR beta signatures were indicative of both CMV infection and a matching HLA type.

With regard to this clonotype: Its antigen remains unknown.

The ends lost 1 base at V and 8 bases at J; junction bases unmatched: 9. The CDR3 runs to 15 residues. The germline V gene has CDR1 SGHNT and CDR2 YYREEE (reference sequence). TCRdb called the reads again in MiXCR, with one record for every CDR3 protein. Here the sample spans 650,000 to 850,000 distinct CDR3 sequences, about 29% being singletons. Broader study findings: Frequencies of public TCR beta families were cumulated, and this identified carriers of CMV plus the relevant HLA. HLA-C-restricted TCR beta clonotypes specific for CMV led the ex vivo response.

The clonotype was recovered from a human donor in good health (CMV status not recorded). Some clones in this sample may be carry-over from other donors' samples. The specimen was cultured CD8+ T cells from PBMCs, collected from culture after CMV antigen stimulation. This chain uses TRBV5-4 with TRBJ2-1; 7 positions match TRBD2. The CDR3: CASSLPPSGRDEQFF. The CDR3 bases are TGTGCCAGCAGCTTGCCGCCTAGCGGTAGGGATGAGCAGTTCTTC.